Each of the 2 T cell receptor beta chains below was sequenced from the same sample in a study of monozygotic twins with inflammatory bowel disease. TCRdb re-called the 5' RACE reads and shows each CDR3 protein once, DNA omitted. Its table lists 330,000 or so distinct CDR3 sequences. The specimen sequenced was blood. Every receptor here comes from a human donor with ulcerative colitis or Crohn's disease, or a healthy co-twin of an affected twin (not recorded which).

This chain joins TRBV6-1 and TRBJ1-5; the D call of TRBD1 rests on TCRdb alone, since no DNA is present to check it. The germline V gene has CDR1 MNHNS and CDR2 SASEGT. The CDR3 extends over 17 amino acids. CDR3 loop: CASSPNPGGANNQPQHF.

CDR3 amino acids: CASSTTGTTEAFF. J is TRBJ1-1 and V is TRBV19; the TCRdb call, TRBD1, lacks DNA for checking. The CDR3 runs 13 residues. Germline V gene sequence: CDR1 LNHDA, CDR2 SQIVND (reference sequence).